This is a list of T cell receptor beta chains from one sample in a study of blood T cell repertoires in COVID-19. TCRdb's copy holds only in-frame clones and misses some; the assay was immunoSEQ multiplex PCR. The table shows some 200,000 clones, with 80% to 85% occurring only once. The specimen was peripheral blood. Every receptor here comes from a woman aged 60-75 years who had recovered from COVID-19. The CDR3 runs from the conserved cysteine through the conserved F or W. The order of the fields is D gene, V gene, J gene, clone size, CDR3 protein, CDR3 DNA. The D gene is left open where the match is weak. Clone size is shown for a subset of rows, as once, few, many or a class of expanded clone.

d_call: .
v_call: TRBV11-3
j_call: TRBJ1-1
clone_size: .
cdr3_aa: CASSLGGGRNTEAFF
cdr3_nt: TGTGCCAGCAGCTTAGGCGGCGGCCGGAACACTGAAGCTTTCTTT

d_call: .
v_call: TRBV10-2
j_call: TRBJ1-2
clone_size: few
cdr3_aa: CASSEGSYGYTF
cdr3_nt: TGCGCCAGCAGTGAGGGGAGCTATGGCTACACCTTC

d_call: .
v_call: TRBV11-1
j_call: TRBJ2-4
clone_size: .
cdr3_aa: CASSLSGLAKNIQYF
cdr3_nt: TGTGCCAGCAGCTTGTCGGGGTTAGCCAAAAACATTCAGTACTTC

d_call: .
v_call: TRBV3-1/TRBV3-2
j_call: TRBJ2-7
clone_size: .
cdr3_aa: CASSPRGGWDFREQYF
cdr3_nt: TGTGCCAGCAGCCCCCGAGGAGGGTGGGATTTTCGCGAGCAGTACTTC

d_call: .
v_call: TRBV7-3
j_call: TRBJ1-5
clone_size: .
cdr3_aa: CASSLIDGQPQHF
cdr3_nt: TGTGCCAGCAGCTTAATAGATGGTCAGCCCCAGCATTTT

d_call: .
v_call: TRBV4-3
j_call: TRBJ1-4
clone_size: .
cdr3_aa: CASSSRRAADEKLFF
cdr3_nt: TGCGCCAGCAGCTCTCGGCGGGCCGCCGATGAAAAACTGTTTTTT

d_call: .
v_call: TRBV29-1
j_call: TRBJ2-5
clone_size: .
cdr3_aa: CSVVEGEETQYF
cdr3_nt: TGCAGCGTTGTAGAAGGGGAAGAGACCCAGTACTTC

d_call: .
v_call: TRBV10-3
j_call: TRBJ2-2
clone_size: .
cdr3_aa: CAIRADYGAGELFF
cdr3_nt: TGTGCCATCAGAGCCGACTATGGTGCCGGGGAGCTGTTTTTT

d_call: .
v_call: TRBV6-4
j_call: TRBJ2-7
clone_size: .
cdr3_aa: CASSPDSEQYF
cdr3_nt: TGTGCCAGCAGCCCCGACAGCGAGCAGTACTTC

d_call: .
v_call: TRBV27
j_call: TRBJ2-5
clone_size: once
cdr3_aa: CASSLSGGETQYF
cdr3_nt: TGTGCCAGCAGTTTATCTGGGGGGGAGACCCAGTACTTC

d_call: TRBD1
v_call: TRBV15
j_call: TRBJ2-7
clone_size: .
cdr3_aa: CATSRGDRELGEQYF
cdr3_nt: TGTGCCACCAGCAGGGGGGACAGGGAATTGGGCGAGCAGTACTTC

d_call: .
v_call: TRBV24-1
j_call: TRBJ2-7
clone_size: few
cdr3_aa: CATSGEQGSNYEQYF
cdr3_nt: TGTGCCACCAGTGGCGAACAGGGTTCAAACTACGAGCAGTACTTC

d_call: TRBD2
v_call: TRBV9
j_call: TRBJ2-5
clone_size: once
cdr3_aa: CASSVVAGAQETQYF
cdr3_nt: TGTGCCAGCAGCGTTGTAGCGGGGGCGCAAGAGACCCAGTACTTC

d_call: .
v_call: TRBV10-2
j_call: TRBJ2-3
clone_size: .
cdr3_aa: CASSDQSTDTQYF
cdr3_nt: TGCGCCAGCAGTGACCAGAGCACAGATACGCAGTATTTT

d_call: .
v_call: TRBV27
j_call: TRBJ2-3
clone_size: .
cdr3_aa: CASRAPSTDTQYF
cdr3_nt: TGTGCCAGCAGGGCCCCTAGCACAGATACGCAGTATTTT

d_call: TRBD1
v_call: TRBV12-3/TRBV12-4
j_call: TRBJ2-2
clone_size: .
cdr3_aa: CATAGTGIGELFF
cdr3_nt: TGTGCCACCGCTGGGACAGGGATTGGGGAGCTGTTTTTT

d_call: .
v_call: TRBV2
j_call: TRBJ1-1
clone_size: .
cdr3_aa: CASSDRVRSTEAFF
cdr3_nt: TGTGCCAGCAGTGACAGGGTACGGTCTACTGAAGCTTTCTTT

d_call: .
v_call: TRBV9
j_call: TRBJ1-5
clone_size: .
cdr3_aa: CASSVDGHNQPQHF
cdr3_nt: TGTGCCAGCAGCGTAGACGGTCATAATCAGCCCCAGCATTTT

d_call: .
v_call: TRBV5-6
j_call: TRBJ2-4
clone_size: .
cdr3_aa: CASSLGPHTAKNIQYF
cdr3_nt: TGTGCCAGCAGCTTGGGGCCCCATACCGCCAAAAACATTCAGTACTTC

d_call: TRBD2
v_call: TRBV5-5
j_call: TRBJ2-3
clone_size: .
cdr3_aa: CASSHLAGGPPDTQYF
cdr3_nt: TGTGCCAGCAGCCATCTAGCGGGGGGGCCGCCAGATACGCAGTATTTT

d_call: .
v_call: TRBV6-4
j_call: TRBJ1-5
clone_size: once
cdr3_aa: CASSAGRDQPQHF
cdr3_nt: TGTGCCAGCAGTGCCGGCAGGGATCAGCCCCAGCATTTT

d_call: .
v_call: TRBV5-6
j_call: TRBJ2-2
clone_size: once
cdr3_aa: CASSLYPGNTGELFF
cdr3_nt: TGTGCCAGCAGCCTTTACCCAGGGAACACCGGGGAGCTGTTTTTT

d_call: .
v_call: TRBV7-6
j_call: TRBJ1-1
clone_size: once
cdr3_aa: CASSSITGRGNTEAFF
cdr3_nt: TGTGCCAGCAGTTCGATAACCGGGCGGGGCAACACTGAAGCTTTCTTT

d_call: .
v_call: TRBV9
j_call: TRBJ2-5
clone_size: .
cdr3_aa: CASSVFTGVQETQYF
cdr3_nt: TGTGCCAGCAGCGTATTTACGGGGGTGCAAGAGACCCAGTACTTC

d_call: .
v_call: TRBV18
j_call: TRBJ1-3
clone_size: few
cdr3_aa: CASTVTMGRGNTIYF
cdr3_nt: TGTGCCAGCACCGTAACTATGGGTAGGGGAAACACCATATATTTT

d_call: .
v_call: TRBV13
j_call: TRBJ1-3
clone_size: .
cdr3_aa: CASSLKLFGNTIYF
cdr3_nt: TGTGCCAGCAGCTTAAAACTGTTCGGAAACACCATATATTTT

d_call: TRBD2
v_call: TRBV7-9
j_call: TRBJ2-1
clone_size: .
cdr3_aa: CASSLGTSGGLYNEQFF
cdr3_nt: TGTGCCAGCAGCCTAGGGACTAGCGGGGGCCTCTACAATGAGCAGTTCTTC

d_call: TRBD1
v_call: TRBV29-1
j_call: TRBJ1-1
clone_size: .
cdr3_aa: CSTRTGSEAFF
cdr3_nt: TGCAGCACCCGGACAGGGTCTGAAGCTTTCTTT

d_call: TRBD2
v_call: TRBV6-1
j_call: TRBJ2-1
clone_size: once
cdr3_aa: CASSEFPSGGAISYNEQFF
cdr3_nt: TGTGCCAGCAGTGAATTTCCTAGCGGGGGGGCCATTTCCTACAATGAGCAGTTCTTC

d_call: TRBD1
v_call: TRBV6-5
j_call: TRBJ1-2
clone_size: .
cdr3_aa: CASSNRGEGRGYTF
cdr3_nt: TGTGCCAGCTCTAACAGGGGGGAAGGTCGTGGCTACACCTTC

d_call: TRBD1
v_call: TRBV4-1
j_call: TRBJ2-2
clone_size: .
cdr3_aa: CASRPPVDRGHTGELFF
cdr3_nt: TGCGCCAGCAGACCACCGGTGGACAGGGGGCATACCGGGGAGCTGTTTTTT

d_call: .
v_call: TRBV12-5
j_call: TRBJ2-7
clone_size: .
cdr3_aa: CASGLVLSGQPSYEQYF
cdr3_nt: TGTGCTAGTGGTTTGGTACTCTCTGGACAGCCCTCCTACGAGCAGTACTTC

d_call: TRBD1
v_call: TRBV6-5
j_call: TRBJ2-2
clone_size: .
cdr3_aa: CASSSGTGVPGELFF
cdr3_nt: TGTGCCAGCAGTTCCGGGACAGGGGTACCCGGGGAGCTGTTTTTT

d_call: TRBD1
v_call: TRBV7-9
j_call: TRBJ2-3
clone_size: few
cdr3_aa: CASSLEGATDTQYF
cdr3_nt: TGTGCCAGCAGCTTAGAGGGGGCAACAGATACGCAGTATTTT

d_call: TRBD2
v_call: TRBV27
j_call: TRBJ2-3
clone_size: .
cdr3_aa: CASSSGVLGDTQYF
cdr3_nt: TGTGCCAGCAGTAGCGGGGTGTTGGGTGATACGCAGTATTTT

d_call: .
v_call: TRBV4-2
j_call: TRBJ2-2
clone_size: once
cdr3_aa: CASSQLTSDDTGELFF
cdr3_nt: TGTGCCAGCAGCCAACTGACTAGTGACGACACCGGGGAGCTGTTTTTT

d_call: TRBD1
v_call: TRBV7-6
j_call: TRBJ1-3
clone_size: once
cdr3_aa: CASSLVYTGGLSGNTIYF
cdr3_nt: TGTGCCAGCAGCTTAGTTTACACAGGGGGCCTCTCTGGAAACACCATATATTTT

d_call: .
v_call: TRBV9
j_call: TRBJ1-5
clone_size: .
cdr3_aa: CASSRDWDSNQPQHF
cdr3_nt: TGTGCCAGCAGTCGGGACTGGGATAGCAATCAGCCCCAGCATTTT

d_call: TRBD1
v_call: TRBV5-1
j_call: TRBJ1-1
clone_size: .
cdr3_aa: CASSYAQGVNTEAFF
cdr3_nt: TGCGCCAGCAGCTATGCCCAGGGGGTGAACACTGAAGCTTTCTTT

d_call: .
v_call: TRBV18
j_call: TRBJ1-5
clone_size: .
cdr3_aa: CASSPTGNSNQPQHF
cdr3_nt: TGTGCCAGCTCACCTACAGGGAATAGCAATCAGCCCCAGCATTTT

d_call: TRBD1
v_call: TRBV5-5
j_call: TRBJ1-2
clone_size: .
cdr3_aa: CASSATGQVYGYTF
cdr3_nt: TGTGCCAGCAGCGCCACAGGACAGGTATATGGCTACACCTTC

d_call: TRBD1
v_call: TRBV30
j_call: TRBJ1-1
clone_size: many
cdr3_aa: CAWVPLQGWNTEAFF
cdr3_nt: TGTGCCTGGGTCCCCCTACAGGGGTGGAACACTGAAGCTTTCTTT

d_call: TRBD1
v_call: TRBV6-2/TRBV6-3
j_call: TRBJ1-2
clone_size: .
cdr3_aa: CASSGRQGPDYGYTF
cdr3_nt: TGTGCCAGCAGTGGGAGACAGGGACCTGACTATGGCTACACCTTC

d_call: .
v_call: TRBV12-1
j_call: TRBJ1-2
clone_size: .
cdr3_aa: CASSRNLEDRGHPDSCYTF
cdr3_nt: TGTGCCAGCAGCCGAAACCTCGAGGACAGGGGTCACCCCGACTCGTGCTACACCTTC

d_call: TRBD1
v_call: TRBV5-4
j_call: TRBJ1-2
clone_size: .
cdr3_aa: CASSLEGAGRGYTF
cdr3_nt: TGTGCCAGCAGCTTGGAGGGGGCGGGCCGTGGCTACACCTTC

d_call: .
v_call: TRBV6-2/TRBV6-3
j_call: TRBJ2-7
clone_size: .
cdr3_aa: CASSYKSGEPYEQYF
cdr3_nt: TGTGCCAGCAGTTACAAGTCGGGGGAACCCTACGAGCAGTACTTC

d_call: TRBD1
v_call: TRBV29-1
j_call: TRBJ2-7
clone_size: .
cdr3_aa: CSGKSGGPSSYEQYF
cdr3_nt: TGCAGCGGTAAATCAGGGGGCCCTAGCTCCTACGAGCAGTACTTC

d_call: TRBD1
v_call: TRBV5-6
j_call: TRBJ1-2
clone_size: .
cdr3_aa: CASSETGSNYGYTF
cdr3_nt: TGTGCCAGCAGCGAGACAGGGTCCAACTATGGCTACACCTTC

d_call: .
v_call: TRBV3-1/TRBV3-2
j_call: TRBJ1-6
clone_size: .
cdr3_aa: CASSQAGSAPLHF
cdr3_nt: TGTGCCAGCAGCCAGGCGGGATCGGCACCCCTCCACTTT

d_call: .
v_call: TRBV5-1
j_call: TRBJ1-3
clone_size: .
cdr3_aa: CASSLGTAGNTIYF
cdr3_nt: TGCGCCAGCAGCTTGGGGACAGCCGGAAACACCATATATTTT

d_call: .
v_call: TRBV14
j_call: TRBJ2-7
clone_size: .
cdr3_aa: CASSLRLRTSPYEQYF
cdr3_nt: TGTGCCAGCAGCCTAAGACTACGGACCAGTCCCTACGAGCAGTACTTC